This is a list of T cell receptor beta chains from one sample in a study of shared clonotypes between healthy human individuals. Clones were sequenced by immunoSEQ multiplex PCR, and TCRdb holds only the in-frame ones, with some missing. The sample lists more than 2 million clones, 90% to 96% seen once, with approximately 0.13% in the top ten. The sequenced material came from naive CD4+ T cells sorted from blood. The receptors come from a man between 18 and 29 years old in good health. Each CDR3 is given with its conserved first and last residue. The order of the fields is V gene, clone size, J gene, D gene, CDR3 protein, CDR3 DNA. A D gene is named only where the DNA matches it firmly. Clone size is stated in some rows and not others, as once, few, many or a class when expanded.

V: TRBV29-1
size: .
J: TRBJ2-1
D: .
CDR3: CSVGRNEQFF
DNA: TGCAGCGTTGGACGGAATGAGCAGTTCTTC

V: TRBV11-2
size: .
J: TRBJ2-5
D: .
CDR3: CASSPNLETQYF
DNA: TGTGCCAGCAGCCCCAACCTAGAGACCCAGTACTTC

V: TRBV29-1
size: .
J: TRBJ1-1
D: .
CDR3: CSVARNLNTEAFF
DNA: TGCAGCGTTGCAAGGAACCTGAACACTGAAGCTTTCTTT

V: TRBV6-4
size: .
J: TRBJ2-1
D: TRBD1
CDR3: CASSVGGGQGNNEQFF
DNA: TGTGCCAGCAGTGTTGGCGGGGGACAGGGTAACAATGAGCAGTTCTTC

V: TRBV1
size: .
J: TRBJ1-6
D: .
CDR3: CTSSQERPRTADNSPLHF
DNA: TGCACCAGCAGCCAAGAAAGACCACGGACGGCTGATAATTCACCCCTCCACTTT

V: TRBV6-1
size: .
J: TRBJ1-5
D: TRBD1
CDR3: CASSEAGTGPNQPQHF
DNA: TGTGCCAGCAGTGAAGCAGGGACAGGGCCCAATCAGCCCCAGCATTTT

V: TRBV28
size: .
J: TRBJ2-7
D: .
CDR3: CASSSSPGTGIGKQYF
DNA: TGTGCCAGCAGTTCATCTCCCGGGACGGGCATTGGTAAGCAGTACTTC

V: TRBV11-2
size: .
J: TRBJ2-7
D: TRBD1
CDR3: CASSPRQGERYEQYF
DNA: TGTGCCAGCAGCCCCCGACAGGGAGAGCGCTACGAGCAGTACTTC

V: TRBV28
size: .
J: TRBJ1-2
D: .
CDR3: CASVYRDRPIFGYTF
DNA: TGTGCCAGTGTTTATCGGGACCGCCCAATATTCGGCTACACCTTC

V: TRBV2
size: .
J: TRBJ2-3
D: .
CDR3: CASSESGRVTDTQYF
DNA: TGTGCCAGCAGTGAATCTGGAAGGGTAACAGATACGCAGTATTTT

V: TRBV5-5
size: .
J: TRBJ1-3
D: .
CDR3: CASSLGPGGNTIYF
DNA: TGTGCCAGCAGCTTGGGCCCCGGGGGAAACACCATATATTTT

V: TRBV6-5
size: .
J: TRBJ1-5
D: TRBD1
CDR3: CASSSGGLNQPQHF
DNA: TGTGCCAGCAGCTCAGGGGGCCTCAATCAGCCCCAGCATTTT

V: TRBV10-1
size: .
J: TRBJ1-6
D: .
CDR3: CASSAAGISPLHF
DNA: TGCGCCAGCAGTGCGGCAGGCATTTCACCCCTCCACTTT

V: TRBV28
size: .
J: TRBJ1-2
D: .
CDR3: CASTPGGRDGYTF
DNA: TGTGCCAGCACCCCTGGGGGGCGGGATGGCTACACCTTC

V: TRBV25-1
size: .
J: TRBJ2-1
D: .
CDR3: CASSTDSEQFF
DNA: TGTGCCAGCAGTACTGACTCTGAGCAGTTCTTC

V: TRBV9
size: .
J: TRBJ2-4
D: TRBD2
CDR3: CASSVDPPPGLAGAGTKNIQYF
DNA: TGTGCCAGCAGCGTAGATCCCCCTCCGGGACTAGCGGGAGCGGGGACCAAAAACATTCAGTACTTC

V: TRBV15
size: .
J: TRBJ2-5
D: .
CDR3: CATSRVLPDTSKTQYF
DNA: TGTGCCACCAGCAGAGTTCTGCCGGATACATCAAAGACCCAGTACTTC

V: TRBV5-1
size: .
J: TRBJ2-2
D: .
CDR3: CASSLFAGNPGELFF
DNA: TGCGCCAGCAGCTTGTTCGCGGGGAACCCCGGGGAGCTGTTTTTT

V: TRBV29-1
size: .
J: TRBJ1-1
D: .
CDR3: CSVEDSVGAAFF
DNA: TGCAGCGTTGAAGATTCGGTGGGGGCGGCTTTCTTT

V: TRBV10-3
size: .
J: TRBJ1-6
D: .
CDR3: CAISGTDRRNSPLHF
DNA: TGTGCCATCAGTGGAACTGACAGGAGAAATTCACCCCTCCACTTT

V: TRBV25-1
size: .
J: TRBJ2-5
D: .
CDR3: CASTRTGRGQETQYF
DNA: TGTGCCAGCACGAGGACGGGTCGCGGGCAAGAGACCCAGTACTTC

V: TRBV30
size: .
J: TRBJ1-6
D: .
CDR3: CAWSVSRANSPLHF
DNA: TGTGCCTGGAGTGTCTCCAGGGCTAATTCACCCCTCCACTTT

V: TRBV30
size: .
J: TRBJ1-5
D: .
CDR3: CAWSGAGNQPQHF
DNA: TGTGCCTGGTCCGGGGCTGGCAATCAGCCCCAGCATTTT

V: TRBV7-6
size: once
J: TRBJ2-6
D: .
CDR3: CASSSVSGANVLTF
DNA: TGTGCCAGCAGCTCTGTCTCTGGGGCCAACGTCCTGACTTTC

V: TRBV25-1
size: once
J: TRBJ1-3
D: .
CDR3: CASTPGLSTGSGNTIYF
DNA: TGTGCCAGCACCCCAGGCTTATCGACAGGCAGTGGAAACACCATATATTTT

V: TRBV19
size: .
J: TRBJ2-1
D: TRBD2
CDR3: CASSTKSGSTYNEQFF
DNA: TGTGCCAGTAGTACTAAAAGCGGGAGCACCTACAATGAGCAGTTCTTC

V: TRBV5-1
size: .
J: TRBJ1-3
D: TRBD1
CDR3: CASSLVQGAGNTIYF
DNA: TGCGCCAGCAGCTTGGTACAGGGGGCTGGAAACACCATATATTTT

V: TRBV5-4
size: .
J: TRBJ1-4
D: .
CDR3: CASSLGLEGEKLFF
DNA: TGTGCCAGCAGCCTGGGCCTTGAGGGGGAAAAACTGTTTTTT

V: TRBV18
size: .
J: TRBJ2-7
D: .
CDR3: CASSRGIEQYF
DNA: TGTGCCAGCTCACGGGGGATCGAGCAGTACTTC